This record looks at one T cell receptor beta chain sequence and its context. The antigen it recognizes is unknown. There are no base qualities to consult, and no much larger clone falls within one base. These data are taken from a study of IL-17A CD8 T cells in psoriatic arthritis synovium. About the full investigation: The goal of the study was to define the phenotype, molecular profile and function of synovial IL-17A+CD8+ T cells in psoriatic arthritis pathogenesis. The paper's findings and limits, for the study overall: In a couple of patients, many Tc17 clones were found to be shared with the synovial Tc1 population, resulting in Morisita overlap indices above 0.85. Only a few patients were covered by TCR sequencing, and this limited sample size was acknowledged by the authors. Cells were obtained from synovial fluid rather than synovial tissue, because no psoriatic arthritis synovial tissue samples were available. Although some individual clones took up over 5% of the repertoire, most synovial CD8+ subsets stayed polyclonal.

After DNA extraction (Qiagen), TCRbeta V-D-J rearrangements underwent bias-controlled amplification and then high-throughput sequencing (immunoSEQ; Adaptive Biotech). The source study handled its data this way. The immunoSEQ Analyzer platform was used to analyze productive sequences at the sequence level. Clonality was computed as 1 minus Pielou's evenness, ranging from 0 (highly polyclonal) to 1 (monoclonal). How much repertoires overlapped between subsets was quantified with the Morisita index, which goes from 0 (no similarity) to 1 (complete similarity). TCRdb obtained this table from immuneACCESS and retained in-frame rearrangements with V and J assigned. These tables miss some clones; where compared with another copy, unresolved V genes account for less than half of the shortfall, and the remainder is unexplained. Clone size and the V and J calls come from that table; the DNA yielded D and trimming. This sample has about 2,200 clones in its table, and about 72% of those were observed once. Approximately 11% of the sample is taken by the ten largest.

CD3+ T cells, isolated magnetically, got 1.5 hours of stimulation with PMA and ionomycin and were then labeled using IL-17A and IFNgamma cytokine secretion assays. Synovial fluid effusions were drawn by aspiration from the actively inflamed joints of psoriatic arthritis patients. For each patient, synovial fluid served as the source from which three memory CD8+ T cell populations were isolated by sorting: Tc1 cells (IL-17A-IFNgamma+), Tc17 cells (IL-17A+) and the bulk memory fraction, allowing their TCR repertoires to be compared. The psoriatic arthritis patients fulfilled the Classification of Psoriatic Arthritis Study Group (CASPAR) criteria. After counterstaining with viability dye plus anti-CD3, CD8, CD14 and CD4 antibodies, the cytokine-secreting cells were sorted on a BD FACSAria. A few patients with psoriatic arthritis provided sorted synovial fluid CD8+ T cell subsets that underwent TCRbeta sequencing. Synovial fluid mononuclear cells were isolated with Lymphoprep and cryopreserved in liquid nitrogen before use. Cryopreservation medium contained around 50% fetal calf serum and around 10% dimethyl sulfoxide.

From cysteine to phenylalanine, the CDR3 is 22 amino acids long. The sequence is cut down to CDR3 DNA, 66 bases in frame from base 1. V and J are truncated by 0 bases and 1 base respectively, leaving an intervening sequence of 30 bases. The germline V gene encodes CDR1 LGHNA and CDR2 YNFKEQ. The TCR sequence derives from a human donor with psoriatic arthritis. Here the chain combines TRBV4-2 and TRBJ2-5; the D gene is perhaps TRBD1 or TRBD2, each of them matching over 5 bases. Sequencing was done on a sample of IFN-gamma+ CD8+ T cells from synovial fluid. The cell subset or site label of this sample denotes: IL-17A-IFNgamma+ memory CD8+ (Tc1) cells. In nucleotides, the sequence is TGTGCCAGCAGCCAAGATGGGGGAAGGGGCGGACTTAAGAAATTGTTCCAAGAGACCCAGTACTTC. Its translation reads: CASSQDGGRGGLKKLFQETQYF.